The entry below describes one T cell receptor beta chain. Its antigen is not identified. The data derive from a study of blood T cells in healthy people across ages. Findings of the study overall: It was the long-lived donors that had more naive CD4+ cells and higher diversity than aged donors.

Through a sample-barcoded 5' primer and a J-beta primer mix, a second PCR was run for about 6 to 11 cycles. Every cDNA was tagged by a template-switch adaptor with 12 random nucleotides. TCRdb independently ran MiXCR on the 5' RACE reads; one entry per CDR3 protein. The sample yields around 800,000 distinct CDR3 sequences, 40% to 50% seen once. The CDR3 is 14 residues long. Trimming cost V 5 bases and J 7 bases; bases outside gene matches: 11. CDR1 is MNHEY, CDR2 SVGEGT, per germline. The TCR sequence derives from a man in his sixties in good health. The chain recombines TRBV6-2 or TRBV6-3 with TRBJ2-7, with TRBD1 matching 7 bases. Sequenced sample: blood. The CDR3 region has the DNA TGTGCCAGCAGTACAGATCCGGCGACAGGGGAGCAGTACTTC. Its protein product is CASSTDPATGEQYF.